Given below is one T cell receptor beta chain in context. The antigen remains undetermined. This record belongs to a study of cytomegalovirus exposure and HLA in healthy donors. PCR involved 60 Vbeta and 13 Jbeta primers. In the authors' methods: Later reanalysis found tens of millions of unique TCR beta chains, around 9.9 million of them shared. Sequenced by immunoSEQ multiplex PCR; TCRdb stores in-frame clones only, minus some. The V and J calls and the clone size are those of that table, but D and trimming were determined from the DNA. The repertoire consists of tens of thousands of clones, with roughly 80% occurring once and the leading ten covering less than 3%. General study points: Some public TCRs appeared in many individuals, while most sequences were rare. Overall, roughly 150 TCR beta chains were annotated as cytomegalovirus-associated. TRBV6-2, TRBV6-3 and other indistinguishable V segments were excluded.

The length of the CDR3 is 14 residues. The germline V gene encodes CDR1 SQVTM and CDR2 ANQGSEA. The ends lost 8 bases at V and 5 bases at J; junction bases unmatched: 14. Sequenced material: PBMCs. The chain links TRBV29-1 to TRBJ2-5; 7 bases are a match to TRBD2. The sequence derives from a woman aged 30 to 39 in good health and CMV-seronegative. DNA for the CDR3: TGCAGCTGCCGGGGGGACTTTCGAAGGGAGACCCAGTACTTC. Encoded protein: CSCRGDFRRETQYF. The whole variable domain, filled in from reference TRBV29-1 and TRBJ2-5, reads SAVISQKPSRDICQRGTSLTIQCQVDSQVTMMFWYRQQPGQSLTLIATANQGSEATYESGFVIDKFPISRPNLTFSTLTVSNMSPEDSSIYLCSCRGDFRRETQYFGPGTRLLVL.